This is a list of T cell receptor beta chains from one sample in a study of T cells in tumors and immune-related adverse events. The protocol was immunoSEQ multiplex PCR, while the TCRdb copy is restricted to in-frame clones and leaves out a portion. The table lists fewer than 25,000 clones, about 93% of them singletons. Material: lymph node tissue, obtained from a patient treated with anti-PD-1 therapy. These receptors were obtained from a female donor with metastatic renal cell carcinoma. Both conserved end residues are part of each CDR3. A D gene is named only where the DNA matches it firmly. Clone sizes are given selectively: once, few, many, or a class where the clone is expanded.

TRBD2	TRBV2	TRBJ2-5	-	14	TGTGCCAGCAGCCGACCCGGGAGGCAAGAGACCCAGTACTTC	CASSRPGRQETQYF
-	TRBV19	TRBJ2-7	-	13	TGTGCCAGTGCACCGGGACAAGATTACGAGCAGTACTTC	CASAPGQDYEQYF
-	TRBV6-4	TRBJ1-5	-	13	TGTGCCAGCAGTCAAAACGACGGACTGACCCAGCATTTT	CASSQNDGLTQHF
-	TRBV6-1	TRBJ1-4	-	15	TGTGCCAGCAGACCAATGCCCGACGGAGGTGAAAAACTGTTTTTT	CASRPMPDGGEKLFF
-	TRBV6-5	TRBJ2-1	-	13	TGTGCCAGCAGTTACTCCGCCTACAATGAGCAGTTCTTC	CASSYSAYNEQFF
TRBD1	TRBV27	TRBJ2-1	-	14	TGTGCCAGCAGTCGGACAGGGGGGGGCAATGAGCAGTTCTTC	CASSRTGGGNEQFF
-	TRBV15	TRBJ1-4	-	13	TGTGCCACCGCAAGGGACGAGAATGAAAAACTGTTTTTT	CATARDENEKLFF
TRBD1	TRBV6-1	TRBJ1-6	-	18	TGTGCCAGCAGTGAGGGGAGGACAGAGCACAGGGGATCTGTGCCCCTCCACTTT	CASSEGRTEHRGSVPLHF
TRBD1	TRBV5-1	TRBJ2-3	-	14	TGCGCCAGCAGCGGGACAGGGGGCAGAGATACGCAGTATTTT	CASSGTGGRDTQYF
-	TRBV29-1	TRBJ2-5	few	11	TGCAGCGTTGAATTGGGAGAGACCCAGTACTTC	CSVELGETQYF
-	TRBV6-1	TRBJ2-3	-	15	TGTGCCAGCAGTGAAGCGGGTGGCGGCATAGATACGCAGTATTTT	CASSEAGGGIDTQYF
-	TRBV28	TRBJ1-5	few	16	TGTGCCAGCAGTCCGGGAGGGCGAGATAGCAATCAGCCCCAGCATTTT	CASSPGGRDSNQPQHF
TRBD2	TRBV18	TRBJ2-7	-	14	TGTGCCAGCTCACGGGCTAGCGGGATCTACGAGCAGTACTTC	CASSRASGIYEQYF
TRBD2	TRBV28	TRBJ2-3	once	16	TGTGCCAGCAGGGGCGGGACTAGCGGATTCACAGATACGCAGTATTTT	CASRGGTSGFTDTQYF
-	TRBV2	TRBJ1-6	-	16	TGTGCCAGTGGAATGGGTAGTTTTTCCTATAATTCACCCCTCCACTTT	CASGMGSFSYNSPLHF
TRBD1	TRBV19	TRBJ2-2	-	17	TGTGCCAGTAGTATTAGGACAGGGGGCGGTGGCACCGGGGAGCTGTTTTTT	CASSIRTGGGGTGELFF
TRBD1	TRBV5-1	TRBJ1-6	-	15	TGCGCCAGCCGGGGACCGGGACAGATTAATTCACCCCTCCACTTT	CASRGPGQINSPLHF
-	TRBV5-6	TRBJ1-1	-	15	TGTGCCAGCAGCTGGAACTTGGGACAGAACACTGAAGCTTTCTTT	CASSWNLGQNTEAFF
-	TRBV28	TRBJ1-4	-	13	TGTGCCAGCATCGGCGGTCACGGGGAAAAACTGTTTTTT	CASIGGHGEKLFF
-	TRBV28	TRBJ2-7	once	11	TGTGCCAGCAGTTTAACCTACGAGCAGTACTTC	CASSLTYEQYF
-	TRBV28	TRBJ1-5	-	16	TGTGCCAGCAGTTTCCGAGGGCGAGGGGGCAATCAGCCCCAGCATTTT	CASSFRGRGGNQPQHF
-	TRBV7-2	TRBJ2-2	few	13	TGTGCCAGCAGCTCGACGAACACCGGGGAGCTGTTTTTT	CASSSTNTGELFF
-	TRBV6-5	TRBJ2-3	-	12	TGTGCCAGCGCCGTTGGTTCCGATACGCAGTATTTT	CASAVGSDTQYF
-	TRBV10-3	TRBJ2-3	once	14	TGTGCCATAAAACAGGGTGAAAGCACAGATACGCAGTATTTT	CAIKQGESTDTQYF
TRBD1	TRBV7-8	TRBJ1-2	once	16	TGTGCCAGCAGCTTTTACTTAACGGACAGGGCCGGCGGCTACACCTTC	CASSFYLTDRAGGYTF
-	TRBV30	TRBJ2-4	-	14	TGTGCCTGGAGGGAAATCTACAGGAAAAACATTCAGTACTTC	CAWREIYRKNIQYF
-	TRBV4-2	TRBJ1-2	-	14	TGTGCCAGCAGCCAATTAAACCGGGGTGATGGCTACACCTTC	CASSQLNRGDGYTF
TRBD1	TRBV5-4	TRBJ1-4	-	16	TGTGCCAGCAGCTTGGCCGTGACAGGGAAAAAGGAAAAACTGTTTTTT	CASSLAVTGKKEKLFF
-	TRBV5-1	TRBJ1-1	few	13	TGCGCCAGCAGCTTACAGGGGAACACTGAAGCTTTCTTT	CASSLQGNTEAFF
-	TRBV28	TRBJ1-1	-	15	TGTGCCAGCAGTTCCCCGGGGGCGCCGAACACTGAAGCTTTCTTT	CASSSPGAPNTEAFF
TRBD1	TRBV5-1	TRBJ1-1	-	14	TGCGCCAGCAGCGCAGGGACAGGGAACACTGAAGCTTTCTTT	CASSAGTGNTEAFF
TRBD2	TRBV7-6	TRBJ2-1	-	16	TGTGCCAGCAGCGAGGGACTAGCGGGATATTACAATGAGCAGTTCTTC	CASSEGLAGYYNEQFF
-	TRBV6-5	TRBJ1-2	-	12	TGTGCCAGCAGACAAGGGTACGATGGCTACACCTTC	CASRQGYDGYTF
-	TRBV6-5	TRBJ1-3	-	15	TGTGCCAGCAGTTACTCCGGAGGGCACGGGAACACCATATATTTT	CASSYSGGHGNTIYF
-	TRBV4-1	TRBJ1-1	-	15	TGCGCCAGCAGCCAACAAGGGTTTTTAGGGACTGAAGCTTTCTTT	CASSQQGFLGTEAFF
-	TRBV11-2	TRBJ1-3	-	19	TGTGCCAGCAGCTCCCGGGCCCAGAAGATCCGAGCGGCGGGAAACACCATATATTTT	CASSSRAQKIRAAGNTIYF
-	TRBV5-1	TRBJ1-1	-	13	TGCGCCAGCAGCTTGGATCGGAACACTGAAGCTTTCTTT	CASSLDRNTEAFF
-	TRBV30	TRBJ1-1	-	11	TGTGCCTGGAGTGGGCCCACTGAAGCTTTCTTT	CAWSGPTEAFF
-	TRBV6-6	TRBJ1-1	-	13	TGTGCCAGCAGTTACTCGCTTCGGGGGCTAGCTTTCTTT	CASSYSLRGLAFF
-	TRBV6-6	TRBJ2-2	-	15	TGTGCCAGCAGTTACCACAGGGCGAACACCGGGGAGCTGTTTTTT	CASSYHRANTGELFF
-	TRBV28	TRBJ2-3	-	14	TGTGCCAGCAGTCCCCTGACAGTGGCAGATACGCAGTATTTT	CASSPLTVADTQYF
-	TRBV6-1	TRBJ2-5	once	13	TGTGCCAGCAGGCGGGGCCCACAAGAGACCCAGTACTTC	CASRRGPQETQYF
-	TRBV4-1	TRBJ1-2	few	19	TGCGCCAGCAGCCAAGATACTTTCGGGCTTGCTATCACCAGGAATGGCTACACCTTC	CASSQDTFGLAITRNGYTF
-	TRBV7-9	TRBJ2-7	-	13	TGTGCCAGCAGCTGGCCCTATAGTGACGAGCAGTACTTC	CASSWPYSDEQYF
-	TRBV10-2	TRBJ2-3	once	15	TGCGCCAGCAGCGAGTCGACTATTTGGACAGATACGCAGTATTTT	CASSESTIWTDTQYF
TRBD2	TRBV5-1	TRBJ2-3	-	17	TGCGCCAGCAGCCCAATCGGACTAGCGGGGGATCGGGATACGCAGTATTTT	CASSPIGLAGDRDTQYF
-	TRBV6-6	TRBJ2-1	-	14	TGTGCCAGCAGAATAAGGGGACAATCCAATGAGCAGTTCTTC	CASRIRGQSNEQFF
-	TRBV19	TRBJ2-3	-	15	TGTGCCAGTAGTGGAGGGGGCTTGGGCACAGATACGCAGTATTTT	CASSGGGLGTDTQYF
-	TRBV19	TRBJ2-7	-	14	TGTGCCAGTAGCAGAAGCGGAAACTCCTACGAGCAGTACTTC	CASSRSGNSYEQYF
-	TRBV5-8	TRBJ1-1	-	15	TGTGCCAGCAGCCGCTTTGAGTCCGTGAACACTGAAGCTTTCTTT	CASSRFESVNTEAFF
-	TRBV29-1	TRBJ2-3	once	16	TGCAGCGTTGAAGACGCACAACCGTGGCCGATAGATACGCAGTATTTT	CSVEDAQPWPIDTQYF
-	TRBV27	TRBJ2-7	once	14	TGTGCCAGCAGTTTAATAGGGTCCTCCTACGAGCAGTACTTC	CASSLIGSSYEQYF
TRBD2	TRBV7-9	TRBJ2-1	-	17	TGTGCCAGCAGCTTATGGCGGGGACTAGCGGGATACGATGAGCAGTTCTTC	CASSLWRGLAGYDEQFF
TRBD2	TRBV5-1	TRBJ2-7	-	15	TGCGCCAGCAGCCTCTCCGGGACTACCACCTACGAGCAGTACTTC	CASSLSGTTTYEQYF
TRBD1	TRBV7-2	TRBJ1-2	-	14	TGTGCCAGCAGCTCCAGGTCGGGACAGGGAGGCTACACCTTC	CASSSRSGQGGYTF